There are a few counts of the clone carrying this TCR beta chain. What it binds is not known. Germline loops: CDR1 SGHRS, CDR2 YFSETQ. V trimming: 1 base; J trimming: 5 bases; junction bases outside the gene matches: 2. The CDR3 has 15 amino acids. The sample belongs to a study of cytomegalovirus exposure and HLA in healthy donors. Findings and caveats of the study: Association with HLA alleles at 0.05 false discovery rate was found for 16,951 TCR beta sequences in a later analysis. Information on immune exposure was restricted to one variable (CMV serostatus). Likely technical artifact: a cluster of highly shared sequence variants.

Primers included in the PCR were 60 Vbeta and 13 Jbeta primers. Sequencing used immunoSEQ multiplex PCR; TCRdb keeps in-frame clones, though not all of them. Here the sample spans 100,000 to 150,000 clones, approximately 81% being singletons. The genes are TRBV5-1 and TRBJ2-2, with 10 bases fitting TRBD1. The clonotype comes from a middle-aged woman in good health and CMV-seronegative. Sequences were obtained from PBMCs. The DNA for the CDR3 is TGCGCCAGCAGCTTGAGGACAGGGGGAACCGGGGAGCTGTTTTTT. It yields the protein CASSLRTGGTGELFF.